Below, one T cell receptor (beta chain) is given with its context. Its specificity is unknown. The CDR3 loop spans 13 amino acids. CDR1 is SGHRS and CDR2 is YFSETQ in the germline V gene. V was shortened by 7 bases and J by 7 bases, with 17 bases between the two germline ends. The data were obtained in a study of OX40 agonist ivuxolimab in advanced cancers. About the research overall: A male proportion of over 75% was recorded, with mean age approximately 57 years and range roughly 20 to 85.

The study's findings and limits: Partial responders receiving 0.1-3.0 mg/kg showed among the lowest clonal expansion. The study found that CD8+ T cells averaged more expanded clones than CD4+.

The data were produced by immunoSEQ multiplex PCR, yet TCRdb's version contains in-frame clones alone and is incomplete. The data contain nearly 70,000 clones, about nine tenths of them singletons. The chain combines TRBV5-1 with TRBJ2-5; tentatively, D is TRBD2 (5 bases). This sequence was found in an adult with an advanced solid tumor such as melanoma, head and neck, liver or kidney cancer. Sample: CD4+ or CD8+ T cells sorted from blood, taken in a trial of the OX40 agonist ivuxolimab. CDR3 in DNA: TGCGCCAGCGCAGAGGGTACGTTGGGGACCCAGTACTTC. This codes for CASAEGTLGTQYF.